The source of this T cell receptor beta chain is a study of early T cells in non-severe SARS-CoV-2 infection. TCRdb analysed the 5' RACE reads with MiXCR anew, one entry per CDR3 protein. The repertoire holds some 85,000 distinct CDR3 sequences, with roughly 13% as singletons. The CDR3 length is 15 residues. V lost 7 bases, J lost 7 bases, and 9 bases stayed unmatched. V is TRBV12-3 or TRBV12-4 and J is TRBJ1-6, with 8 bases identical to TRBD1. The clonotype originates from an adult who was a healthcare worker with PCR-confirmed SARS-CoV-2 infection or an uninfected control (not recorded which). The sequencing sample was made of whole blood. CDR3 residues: CASIKQGGLNSPLHF. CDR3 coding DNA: TGTGCCAGCATTAAACAGGGGGGTCTCAATTCACCCCTCCACTTT.